Listed here is a single T cell receptor (beta chain). As yet, its antigen is unknown. Sequencing followed a ViraFEST assay step that expanded antigen-specific CD4+ T cells with viral peptide pools. Subsequent to a culture period of approximately 11 days, CD4+ T cells were isolated. Participants were vaccinated with two doses of either the BNT162b2 or mRNA-1273 vaccine. A density of fewer than 2.5 million PBMC per well was used; these cells were cultured with 9.5 to 10 IU/ml IL-2 and about 9.5 ug/ml peptides. The sample originates from a study of vaccination effects on CD4 cells after COVID-19. Using immunoSEQ multiplex PCR, the repertoire was profiled, and TCRdb retains in-frame clones only, with some absent. The sample has 75,000 or so clones, over 75% seen once. CDR3 length equals 12 residues. Germline V lookup: CDR1 MNHEY, CDR2 SVGAGI. V shed 6 bases and J shed 5 bases, with 10 bases lying between them.

The source of this sequence is a human donor who received a COVID-19 vaccine. This specimen consisted of CD4+ T cells from PBMCs cultured with HCoV-OC43 spike peptides, obtained after COVID-19 vaccination. Noted subset: HCoV-OC43 spike overlapping peptide pool stimulation. The chain has TRBV6-5 and TRBJ1-2; D may be TRBD1 (6 bases). CDR3: CASRNGQYGYTF. The CDR3 DNA reads TGTGCCAGCAGAAATGGACAGTATGGCTACACCTTC.